Presented here are 20 T cell receptor beta chains from one specimen sequenced in a study of cytotoxic CD8 clonotypes in ibrutinib-treated CLL (dated by TCRdb to the early 2020s). The library was generated by the immunoSEQ multiplex PCR assay. The clones in this table, taken by TCRdb from immuneACCESS, are in-frame only. Not every clone is retained; where verified, under half of the shortfall comes from an unresolved V gene, and the cause of the rest is unknown. In this sample the table shows about 160,000 clones, less than 85% of which occur a single time. The ten largest clones take up roughly 4.5% of the sample. This specimen's time point label, interpreted: approximately 25 months on ibrutinib. Sample: PBMCs, taken after 24 months of ibrutinib treatment. The source of these receptors is a human donor with chronic lymphocytic leukemia.

The chain links TRBV6-1 to TRBJ1-5; 9 bases are shared with TRBD1. Trimming cost V 10 bases and J 6 bases; bases outside gene matches: 13. The germline CDR1 and CDR2 sequences are MNHNS and SASEGT. This CDR3 is built from 15 residues. CDR3 DNA: TGTGCCATCGGAGGACAGGGGACCGCGAGTCAGCCCCAGCATTTT. It is translated as CAIGGQGTASQPQHF.

This clone was picked up one time. The genes are TRBV7-3 and TRBJ2-1, with 8 bases aligning to TRBD2. The V gene end was trimmed by 5 bases and the J gene end by 7 bases; junction bases not matched to a gene: 4. The CDR3 loop spans 13 amino acids. Germline CDR1 and CDR2: SGHTA and FQGTGA. CDR3 loop: CASSRQRGNEQFF. The CDR3 nucleotides read TGTGCCAGCAGCCGACAGCGGGGGAATGAGCAGTTCTTC.

This clone was observed a few times. Germline and junction disagree at one end, which may indicate a read error. V is TRBV15 and J is TRBJ2-7; 12 positions match TRBD2. The germline gives CDR1 LNHNV, CDR2 YYDKDF (reference sequence). This CDR3 comprises 16 residues. Written as DNA, the CDR3 is TGTGCCACCAGCGAGGGAACTAGCGGGAGGACTTTCCCCTCCGTCTTC. This encodes CATSEGTSGRTFPSVF.

This sequence joins TRBV19 and TRBJ2-2; D possibly corresponds to TRBD2 (5 bases). Germline V gene sequence: CDR1 LNHDA, CDR2 SQIVND (reference sequence). The CDR3 is 15 amino acids. Trimming removed 9 bases at V and 4 bases at J, with 18 bases between. CDR3 DNA sequence: TGTGCCAGCAGCCCGGGAAAACGGGGCACCGGGGAGCTGTTTTTT. Its protein is CASSPGKRGTGELFF.

The chain recombines TRBV7-2 with TRBJ1-2; 9 bases are shared with TRBD1. Germline V CDR1 and CDR2: SGHTA, FQGNSA. The V segment lost 4 bases and the J segment 7 bases; nucleotides outside the gene matches: 4. The CDR3 length is 13 residues. DNA for the CDR3: TGTGCCAGCAGCTCGGGACAGGGCGGTGGCTACACCTTC. Protein sequence: CASSSGQGGGYTF. Full variable domain (outside the CDR3, taken from reference TRBV7-2 and TRBJ1-2): GAGVSQSPSNKVTEKGKDVELRCDPISGHTALYWYRQSLGQGLEFLIYFQGNSAPDKSGLPSDRFSAERTGGSVSTLTIQRTQQEDSAVYLCASSSGQGGGYTFGSGTRLTVV.

The V gene is TRBV18, the J gene TRBJ1-2; D remains ambiguous. CDR3 size: 17 residues. V dropped 0 bases and J dropped 0 bases, with 14 bases sitting between them. The germline V gene has CDR1 KGHSH and CDR2 LQKENI. For the CDR3, the DNA is TGTGCCAGCTCACCACCGTCTGGGCTAGGGACTAACTATGGCTACACCTTC. This translates into CASSPPSGLGTNYGYTF.

The chain employs TRBV29-1 and TRBJ1-4; D call uncertain. V lost 4 bases to trimming and J lost 4 bases, with 7 bases between them. Per the germline V gene, CDR1 is SQVTM and CDR2 is ANQGSEA. The CDR3 has 12 amino acids. The DNA for the CDR3 is TGCAGCGTTGGAAGGGTTAATGAAAAACTGTTTTTT. Amino acid sequence: CSVGRVNEKLFF. Supplemented by reference TRBV29-1 and TRBJ1-4, the full variable domain reads SAVISQKPSRDICQRGTSLTIQCQVDSQVTMMFWYRQQPGQSLTLIATANQGSEATYESGFVIDKFPISRPNLTFSTLTVSNMSPEDSSIYLCSVGRVNEKLFFGSGTQLSVL.

The rearrangement uses TRBV25-1 and TRBJ2-7, with D tentatively TRBD1 (6 bases). CDR1 is MGHDK, CDR2 SYGVNS, per germline. This CDR3 has 13 amino acids. Trimming left V 7 bases short and J 0 bases short, with 10 bases between. The CDR3 DNA sequence: TGTGCCAGCATTTCGGACAGCTCCTACGAGCAGTACTTC. Protein sequence: CASISDSSYEQYF.

J is TRBJ1-1 and V is TRBV29-1, with TRBD1 matching 9 bases. J gave up 5 bases and V 3 bases, and 10 bases lay outside the gene matches. The CDR3 covers 15 residues. CDR1 is SQVTM, CDR2 ANQGSEA, per germline. CDR3 sequence reads: CSVDPGDRAGTEAFF. The CDR3 DNA reads TGCAGCGTTGACCCCGGGGACAGGGCAGGAACTGAAGCTTTCTTT.

The CDR3 sequence: CASSLRLGGGTDTQYF. The CDR3 DNA reads TGTGCCAGCAGCTTGCGGCTGGGCGGGGGCACAGATACGCAGTATTTT. The chain employs TRBV11-2 and TRBJ2-3; D may be TRBD2 (6 bases). V lost 3 bases and J lost 1, with 14 bases in between. The CDR3 is made up of 16 amino acids. The germline gives CDR1 SGHAT, CDR2 FQNNGV.

V and J are TRBV19 and TRBJ2-2, with 9 bases identical to TRBD1. Germline V gives CDR1 LNHDA, CDR2 SQIVND (reference sequence). CDR3 length: 17 residues. V trimming: 5 bases; J trimming: 4 bases; junction bases outside the gene matches: 11. CDR3 region: CASSARTGALSTGELFF. In nucleotides, the CDR3 is TGTGCCAGTAGTGCTAGGACAGGGGCCCTTTCCACCGGGGAGCTGTTTTTT.

V and J are TRBV27 and TRBJ2-1; 9 bases map to TRBD2. This CDR3 has 15 amino acids. The germline gives CDR1 MNHEY, CDR2 SMNVEV (reference sequence). J lost 8 bases, V lost 6 bases, and 11 bases had no gene match. CDR3 protein: CASRNSGRRMDEQFF. The DNA for the CDR3 is TGTGCCAGCAGAAATAGCGGGAGAAGGATGGATGAGCAGTTCTTC.

The chain has TRBV5-8 and TRBJ2-7; no reliable D call. The CDR3 totals 12 residues. V shed 4 bases and J shed 2 bases, with 7 bases lying between them. In germline, CDR1 is SGHTS, CDR2 YDEGEE. CDR3 nucleotides: TGTGCCAGCAGCCCTAAGGCCTACGAGCAGTACTTC. It specifies CASSPKAYEQYF.

A single count supports this clone. This sequence joins TRBV7-3 and TRBJ1-1, with TRBD1 identical over 11 bases. The CDR3 covers 15 residues. The ends lost 4 bases at V and 5 bases at J; junction bases unmatched: 6. Germline CDR1 SGHTA, CDR2 FQGTGA. The chain's CDR3 is CASSSTGTGGTEAFF. In nucleotides, the CDR3 is TGTGCCAGCAGCTCTACCGGGACAGGGGGAACTGAAGCTTTCTTT.

The chain has TRBV6-5 and TRBJ2-7; D uncertain. Between the trimmed V and J ends, which lost 5 bases and 0 bases, there was a span of 8 bases. CDR3 length: 13 amino acids. Germline V lookup: CDR1 MNHEY, CDR2 SVGAGI. The DNA of the CDR3 is TGTGCCAGCAGTAAGGGAAACTCCTACGAGCAGTACTTC. It is translated as CASSKGNSYEQYF.

The J gene is TRBJ2-1, the V gene TRBV7-6; no firm D call. Trimming removed 2 bases from V and 10 bases from J, with 9 bases in between. The CDR3 totals 12 residues. The germline V gene encodes CDR1 SGHVS and CDR2 FNYEAQ. CDR3 DNA: TGTGCCAGCAGCTTATCCCGTCGGGAGCAGTTCTTC. Translating gives CASSLSRREQFF.

J is TRBJ2-5 and V is TRBV6-6, with TRBD2 matching 15 bases. With 5 bases clipped from V and 2 bases from J, the junction kept 3 bases outside the gene matches. In germline, CDR1 is MNHNY, CDR2 SVGAGI (reference sequence). The CDR3 extends over 16 amino acids. CDR3 nucleotide sequence: TGTGCCAGCAGTCGAGGACTAGCGGGGGGGCAAGAGACCCAGTACTTC. It codes for CASSRGLAGGQETQYF.

The chain employs TRBV7-6 and TRBJ1-1; 7 bases match TRBD1. Germline V gene lookup returns CDR1 SGHVS and CDR2 FNYEAQ. V was pared by 3 bases and J by 1 base, with 2 bases of the junction left unmatched. The CDR3 length is 14 residues. Here the CDR3 DNA reads TGTGCCAGCAGCTTCAACAGGGGGAACACTGAAGCTTTCTTT. It specifies CASSFNRGNTEAFF.

The chain links TRBV7-9 to TRBJ1-3; the D is unclear. The CDR3 is 12 residues long. Germline CDR1 is SEHNR and CDR2 is FQNEAQ (reference sequence). Trimming pared 11 bases from V and 1 base from J, leaving 9 bases between. The CDR3 coding sequence is TGTGCCCTCGCCACGTCTGGAAACACCATATATTTT. This translates into CALATSGNTIYF.

The chain links TRBV28 to TRBJ1-5, with D tentatively TRBD1 (5 bases). Trimming shortened V by 5 bases and J by 2 bases, and 16 bases separated the two germline ends. From germline, CDR1 is MDHEN and CDR2 SYDVKM. CDR3 length equals 16 residues. CDR3 loop: CASSPGLVGGNQPQHF. CDR3 nucleotides: TGTGCCAGCAGTCCAGGGCTGGTAGGGGGCAATCAGCCCCAGCATTTT.